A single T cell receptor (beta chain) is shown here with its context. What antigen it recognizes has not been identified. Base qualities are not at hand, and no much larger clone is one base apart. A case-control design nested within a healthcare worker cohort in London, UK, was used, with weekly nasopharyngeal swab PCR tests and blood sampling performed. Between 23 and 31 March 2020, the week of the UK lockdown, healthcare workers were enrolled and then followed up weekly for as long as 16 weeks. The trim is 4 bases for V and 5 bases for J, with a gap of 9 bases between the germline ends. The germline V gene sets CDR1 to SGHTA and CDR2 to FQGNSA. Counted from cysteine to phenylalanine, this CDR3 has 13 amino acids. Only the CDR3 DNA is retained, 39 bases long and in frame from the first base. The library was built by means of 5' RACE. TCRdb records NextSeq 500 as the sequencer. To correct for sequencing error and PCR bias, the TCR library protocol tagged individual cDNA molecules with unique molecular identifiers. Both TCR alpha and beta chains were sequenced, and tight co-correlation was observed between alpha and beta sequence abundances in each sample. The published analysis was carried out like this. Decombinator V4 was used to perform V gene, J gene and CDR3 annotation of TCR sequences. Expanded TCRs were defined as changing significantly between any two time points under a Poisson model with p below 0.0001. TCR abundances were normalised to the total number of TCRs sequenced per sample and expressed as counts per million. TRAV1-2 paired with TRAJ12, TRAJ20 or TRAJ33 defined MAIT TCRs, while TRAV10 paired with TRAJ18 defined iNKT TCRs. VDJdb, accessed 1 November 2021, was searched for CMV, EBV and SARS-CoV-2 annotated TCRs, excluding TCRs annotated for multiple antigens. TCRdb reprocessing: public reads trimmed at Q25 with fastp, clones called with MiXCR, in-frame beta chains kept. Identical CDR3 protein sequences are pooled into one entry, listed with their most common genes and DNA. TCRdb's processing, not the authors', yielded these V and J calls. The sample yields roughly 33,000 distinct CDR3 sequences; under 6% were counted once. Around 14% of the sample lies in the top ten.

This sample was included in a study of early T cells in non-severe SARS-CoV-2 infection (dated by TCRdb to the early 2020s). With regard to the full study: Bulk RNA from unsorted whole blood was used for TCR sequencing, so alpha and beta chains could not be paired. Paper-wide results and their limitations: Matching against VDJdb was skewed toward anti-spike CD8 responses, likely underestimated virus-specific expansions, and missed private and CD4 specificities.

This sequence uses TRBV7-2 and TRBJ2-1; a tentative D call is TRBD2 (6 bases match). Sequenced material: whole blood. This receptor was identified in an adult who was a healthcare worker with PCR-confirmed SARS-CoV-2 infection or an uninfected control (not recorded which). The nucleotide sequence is TGTGCCAGCAGCTCGGGAGTTCACAATGAGCAGTTCTTC. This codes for CASSSGVHNEQFF.